The clone carrying this T cell receptor beta chain turned up a few times. Its cognate antigen is unknown. Preparation of the TCRbeta library used unique molecular identifiers. TCRdb re-called the PCR reads through MiXCR, storing one row per CDR3 protein. The table records hundreds of thousands of distinct CDR3 sequences, 16% of them present only once. This entry belongs to a study of T-cell reconstitution after alpha-beta-depleted transplantation in children. The V gene's germline CDR1 is SGHTA and CDR2 FQGNSA. The CDR3 length is 14 residues. V shed 3 bases, J shed 6 bases, and the junction held 8 bases outside the gene matches. Study results and limitations: About two months after transplant, alpha-beta T cells reportedly came from several hundred expanded graft clones.

This sample comprised PBMCs, mostly from graft donor cells, obtained 360 days after TCRalphabeta/CD19-depleted stem cell transplant. This sequence joins TRBV7-2 and TRBJ2-7; TRBD2 matches at 7 bases. The sequence derives from a boy under two years old who had a stem cell transplant for Wiskott-Aldrich syndrome, so the T cells may come from the graft donor. CDR3 DNA sequence: TGTGCCAGCAGCTTTATCCGTCCGGGGGGCGAGCAGTACTTC. Amino acid sequence: CASSFIRPGGEQYF. Combining the CDR3 with reference TRBV7-2 and TRBJ2-7 gives the whole variable domain GAGVSQSPSNKVTEKGKDVELRCDPISGHTALYWYRQSLGQGLEFLIYFQGNSAPDKSGLPSDRFSAERTGGSVSTLTIQRTQQEDSAVYLCASSFIRPGGEQYFGPGTRLTVT.